A single sample is the source of the 23 T cell receptor beta chains below, sequenced in a study of blood T cell repertoires in COVID-19. TCRdb's table, derived via immunoSEQ multiplex PCR, lists solely in-frame clones and lacks some. The repertoire has 140,000 to 150,000 clones, approximately 84% of them found once; the top ten carry 40% to 55%. Sequencing was performed on peripheral blood. The receptors were gathered from a human donor in a cohort sampled during active COVID-19.

The chain recombines TRBV11-2 with TRBJ2-1, with a weak D call TRBD1 (5 bases). V was trimmed by 2 bases and J by 3 bases, leaving 17 bases between them. The CDR3 extends over 17 amino acids. Germline CDR1 reads SGHAT; CDR2 reads FQNNGV. DNA for the CDR3: TGTGCCAGCAGCTTAAACAGGCAGCGAGAGATCTACAATGAGCAGTTCTTC. Translating it yields CASSLNRQREIYNEQFF.

The chain uses TRBV7-9 and TRBJ2-5; a possible D gene is TRBD2 (6 bases). V lost 5 bases to trimming and J lost 5 bases, with 15 bases between them. Germline V lookup: CDR1 SEHNR, CDR2 FQNEAQ (reference sequence). The CDR3 totals 14 residues. CDR3 in amino acids: CASSEGTGGETQYF. In DNA, the CDR3 is TGTGCCAGCAGCGAAGGGACTGGCGGGGAGACCCAGTACTTC.

The genes are TRBV5-6 and TRBJ1-1; 7 positions match TRBD1. V trimming: 3 bases; J trimming: 0 bases; junction bases outside the gene matches: 8. The CDR3 length is 16 residues. CDR1 and CDR2 (germline): SGHDT, YYEEEE. Here the CDR3 DNA reads TGTGCCAGCAGCTCGAAACACGGGACAGTGAACACTGAAGCTTTCTTT. Protein sequence: CASSSKHGTVNTEAFF. Based on the CDR3 plus reference TRBV5-6 and TRBJ1-1, the full variable domain is DAGVTQSPTHLIKTRGQQVTLRCSPKSGHDTVSWYQQALGQGPQFIFQYYEEEERQRGNFPDRFSGHQFPNYSSELNVNALLLGDSALYLCASSSKHGTVNTEAFFGQGTRLTVV.

The chain couples TRBV3-1 (or the pseudogene TRBV3-2) to TRBJ2-5, with unresolved D. V was pared by 1 base and J by 5 bases, with 14 bases between. The germline CDR1 and CDR2 sequences are LGHDT and YNNKEL (reference sequence). This CDR3 comprises 15 residues. CDR3 region: CASSQARPTAETQYF. As DNA, the CDR3 is TGTGCCAGCAGCCAAGCGCGGCCGACGGCGGAGACCCAGTACTTC.

This chain uses TRBV19 with TRBJ1-2; 10 bases fit TRBD1. This CDR3 spans 14 amino acids. Germline-derived CDR1 and CDR2 are LNHDA and SQIVND (reference sequence). The V segment lost 5 bases and the J segment 9 bases; nucleotides outside the gene matches: 9. The CDR3 spells CASSVDRDRGSYTF. In DNA, the CDR3 is TGTGCCAGTAGTGTTGACCGGGACAGGGGTAGCTACACCTTC. Complete variable domain (other parts from reference TRBV19 and TRBJ1-2): DGGITQSPKYLFRKEGQNVTLSCEQNLNHDAMYWYRQDPGQGLRLIYYSQIVNDFQKGDIAEGYSVSREKKESFPLTVTSAQKNPTAFYLCASSVDRDRGSYTFGSGTRLTVV.

This CDR3 is CASSRASGVNTEAFF. The DNA of the CDR3 is TGTGCCAGCAGCCGGGCCTCGGGGGTGAACACTGAAGCTTTCTTT. The chain links TRBV5-4 to TRBJ1-1, with D possibly being TRBD1 (5 bases). Trimming removed 4 bases from V and 0 bases from J, with 13 bases in between. Germline-derived CDR1 and CDR2 are SGHNT and YYREEE (reference sequence). The CDR3 totals 15 residues.

The gene calls are TRBV19 and TRBJ2-5, with a weak D call TRBD1 (6 bases). CDR1 is LNHDA, CDR2 SQIVND, per germline (reference sequence). V lost 11 bases and J lost 2, with 12 bases in between. The CDR3 is made up of 12 amino acids. For the CDR3, the DNA is TGTGCCGCCGGGACACCACAAGAGACCCAGTACTTC. This translates into CAAGTPQETQYF. Variable domain in full (rest from reference TRBV19 and TRBJ2-5): DGGITQSPKYLFRKEGQNVTLSCEQNLNHDAMYWYRQDPGQGLRLIYYSQIVNDFQKGDIAEGYSVSREKKESFPLTVTSAQKNPTAFYLCAAGTPQETQYFGPGTRLLVL.

Only a few counts were recorded for this clone. CDR3 DNA sequence: TGTGCCAGCAGCTTAGGGCTAGCGGGGCTGGATGAGCAGTTCTTC. It yields the protein CASSLGLAGLDEQFF. The chain recombines TRBV7-3 with TRBJ2-1, with 9 positions matching TRBD2. The CDR3 runs 15 residues. After removal of 2 bases from V and 8 bases from J, the junction contained 7 bases not matched to a gene. CDR1 SGHTA and CDR2 FQGTGA come from the germline V gene.

The chain links TRBV6-1 to TRBJ2-5, with 10 bases that match TRBD2. Germline CDR1 and CDR2: MNHNS and SASEGT. The CDR3 length is 16 residues. J was trimmed by 2 bases and V by 4 bases; bases with no gene match: 7. Written as DNA, the CDR3 is TGTGCCAGCAGTGGTTCTAGCGGGAGTGGGCAAGAGACCCAGTACTTC. It is translated as CASSGSSGSGQETQYF.

The J gene is TRBJ2-1, the V gene TRBV5-1, with D uncertain. The germline V gene encodes CDR1 SGHRS and CDR2 YFSETQ. The ends were cut back, 1 base at V and 9 bases at J, with 5 bases in the middle. The CDR3 loop spans 11 amino acids. CDR3 bases: TGCGCCAGCAGCTTGCAGATTGAGCAGTTCTTC. It codes for CASSLQIEQFF.

The rearrangement uses TRBV6-5 and TRBJ1-4, with D perhaps TRBD1 (5 bases). Trimming shortened V by 6 bases and J by 2 bases, and 13 bases separated the two germline ends. CDR1 and CDR2 from the germline V gene are MNHEY and SVGAGI. The CDR3 runs to 15 residues. The CDR3 DNA reads as TGTGCCAGCAGGGCCGCGGGGGGGACTAATGAAAAACTGTTTTTT. Residues: CASRAAGGTNEKLFF.

The chain combines TRBV11-2 with TRBJ1-1, with TRBD1 identical over 9 bases. The germline gives CDR1 SGHAT, CDR2 FQNNGV. The CDR3 length is 14 residues. Trimming removed 5 bases from V and 5 bases from J; junction bases left unmatched: 6. CDR3: CASSTDRGTTEAFF. The CDR3 region has the DNA TGTGCCAGCAGCACGGACAGGGGAACGACTGAAGCTTTCTTT.

The sample holds one count of this clone. This rearrangement joins TRBV6-4 to TRBJ1-2; D is possibly TRBD1 (5 bases). CDR3 length: 10 amino acids. Looked up from germline, CDR1 is MRHNA and CDR2 is SNTAGT. Trimming cost V 11 bases and J 7 bases, with 11 bases left between them. The CDR3 region is CAGGVCGYTF. The CDR3, as DNA: TGTGCCGGGGGGGTGTGTGGCTACACCTTC.

The V call is TRBV5-1, the J call TRBJ2-1; TRBD2 matches at 12 bases. CDR1 and CDR2 (germline): SGHRS, YFSETQ. The CDR3 runs 17 residues. The junction had 5 bases not matched to a gene; V was cut back by 4 bases and J by 0 bases. CDR3 region: CASSAGLAGFSYNEQFF. Here the CDR3 DNA reads TGCGCCAGCAGCGCAGGACTAGCGGGATTCTCCTACAATGAGCAGTTCTTC.

The rearrangement joins TRBV18 to TRBJ1-5; D is unresolved. Germline values: CDR1 KGHSH, CDR2 LQKENI. CDR3 size: 15 residues. Trimming removed 4 bases from V and 5 bases from J, with 15 bases in between. This CDR3 is CASSLLGEVDQPQHF. The CDR3, as DNA: TGTGCCAGCTCACTACTTGGGGAGGTGGATCAGCCCCAGCATTTT.

The chain employs TRBV5-1 and TRBJ1-1; TRBD1 agrees at 7 bases. Germline V lookup: CDR1 SGHRS, CDR2 YFSETQ. V trimming: 4 bases; J trimming: 1 base; junction bases outside the gene matches: 7. The CDR3 is 15 residues long. The CDR3 region has the DNA TGCGCCAGCAGCCCTAGGGGACAGTCGAACACTGAAGCTTTCTTT. This encodes CASSPRGQSNTEAFF.

This clone was observed once. The CDR3 sequence: CASSLQRGAQETQYF. The CDR3, as DNA: TGTGCCAGCTCACTTCAGCGGGGGGCACAAGAGACCCAGTACTTC. V gene TRBV18 combines with J gene TRBJ2-5; 9 bases fit TRBD2. The germline gives CDR1 KGHSH, CDR2 LQKENI. This CDR3 has 15 amino acids. V dropped 4 bases and J dropped 2; count of bases not matched to a gene: 5.

This rearrangement joins TRBV7-9 to TRBJ2-3, with no clear D. Germline values: CDR1 SEHNR, CDR2 FQNEAQ (reference sequence). CDR3 length: 14 amino acids. The V and J ends lost 2 bases and 4 bases respectively, with 10 bases between them. In DNA, the CDR3 is TGTGCCAGCAGCTTATCGGCTAGTGCAGATACGCAGTATTTT. This gives the protein CASSLSASADTQYF.

The V and J genes are TRBV7-2 and TRBJ2-1; TRBD2 aligns across 8 bases. Germline values: CDR1 SGHTA, CDR2 FQGNSA. The ends lost 1 base at V and 4 bases at J; junction bases unmatched: 12. The CDR3 has 18 amino acids. The CDR3 sequence: CASSLVSMTSVPYNEQFF. The DNA of the CDR3 is TGTGCCAGCAGCTTAGTAAGTATGACTAGCGTTCCGTACAATGAGCAGTTCTTC.

The chain joins TRBV4-3 to TRBJ1-4, with 9 bases matching TRBD1. Germline V gene data show CDR1 as LGHNA and CDR2 as YSLEER. This CDR3 has 16 residues. Trimming removed 0 bases from V and 8 bases from J; junction bases left unmatched: 7. CDR3 residues: CASSQDLGQGREKLFF. The CDR3 DNA follows: TGCGCCAGCAGCCAAGATCTGGGACAGGGTAGGGAAAAACTGTTTTTT.

This clone was detected only a few times. This sequence joins TRBV15 and TRBJ2-2; TRBD2 matches at 9 bases. The germline CDR1 and CDR2 sequences are LNHNV and YYDKDF (reference sequence). This CDR3 is 17 amino acids long. The trim removed 4 bases at V and 3 bases at J, leaving 9 bases unmatched. The chain's CDR3 is CATSIAGGPADTGELFF. The DNA of the CDR3 is TGTGCCACCAGCATCGCGGGAGGGCCCGCGGACACCGGGGAGCTGTTTTTT.

The chain has TRBV29-1 and TRBJ2-5; 7 bases agree with TRBD2. The CDR3 runs to 15 residues. The V gene's germline CDR1 is SQVTM and CDR2 ANQGSEA. CDR3 nucleotide sequence: TGCAGTATTTCCCGGGGAGGGACTATGGGAGAGACCCAGTACTTC. As protein: CSISRGGTMGETQYF. Variable domain in full (rest from reference TRBV29-1 and TRBJ2-5): SAVISQKPSRDICQRGTSLTIQCQVDSQVTMMFWYRQQPGQSLTLIATANQGSEATYESGFVIDKFPISRPNLTFSTLTVSNMSPEDSSIYLCSISRGGTMGETQYFGPGTRLLVL.

The chain recombines TRBV19 with TRBJ2-3; D remains ambiguous. There are 13 residues in the CDR3. From germline, CDR1 is LNHDA and CDR2 SQIVND (reference sequence). Trimming removed 5 bases from V and 2 bases from J, with 8 bases in between. The CDR3 region is CASSSGNTDTQYF. CDR3 sequence (DNA): TGTGCCAGTAGTTCCGGTAACACAGATACGCAGTATTTT.